This TCR beta chain was sequenced in a study of shared clonotypes between healthy human individuals. CD45RO-negative, CCR7-selected cells formed the naive CD8 fraction, which excluded terminally differentiated effector memory CD45RA+ cells. About this clone itself: What it binds is not known.

Germline CDR1 MNHNS, CDR2 SASEGT. This CDR3 contains 14 residues. V was clipped by 5 bases and J by 5 bases, with 16 bases between them. Assay used: immunoSEQ multiplex PCR; TCRdb lists only in-frame clones, some missing. Of about 2 million clones detected, about 95% appear once; the ten largest clones hold roughly 1%. Study-level points and caveats: Naive subsets, compared against memory subsets, generally had larger estimated richness values.

J is TRBJ2-7 and V is TRBV6-1; D is undetermined. The clonotype comes from a man younger than 30 in good health. Sequencing was performed on naive CD8+ T cells sorted from blood. Here the CDR3 reads CASSSFTAENEQYF. The CDR3 DNA reads as TGTGCCAGCAGTTCCTTTACGGCAGAGAACGAGCAGTACTTC.